The rows below give T cell receptor beta chains drawn from one sample of a study of T-cell memory formation after mild COVID-19. TCRdb reprocessed the 5' RACE reads via MiXCR and lists one record per CDR3 protein. The data show 200,000 to 250,000 distinct CDR3 sequences, with over 9% seen just once and around 21% held by the top ten. The material sequenced was PBMCs or a T cell subset sorted from them (not recorded which). The source is a man younger than 35 who had mild COVID-19 (a few samples of this study predate the infection). Cell type and time point are not known. Both conserved end residues are part of each CDR3. D genes are given only for firm matches. Not every row has a clone size; where given, it reads once, few, many or a size class.

length	D	size	J	V	CDR3	DNA
14	-	-	TRBJ1-2	TRBV7-2	CASSPSWRNYGYTF	TGTGCCAGCAGCCCCTCCTGGAGGAACTATGGCTACACCTTC
17	-	few	TRBJ2-3	TRBV4-1	CASSQGKAATLTDTQYF	TGCGCCAGCAGCCAAGGGAAGGCAGCAACTCTCACAGATACGCAGTATTTT
12	TRBD1	-	TRBJ1-5	TRBV28	CADREAGQPQHF	TGTGCCGACAGGGAGGCAGGACAGCCCCAGCATTTT
15	TRBD1	few	TRBJ2-7	TRBV4-3	CASSQAGTGYYEQYF	TGCGCCAGCAGCCAAGCCGGGACAGGTTACTACGAGCAGTACTTC
15	TRBD1	few	TRBJ1-2	TRBV25-1	CASSPSGTGDYGYTF	TGTGCCAGCAGCCCGAGCGGGACAGGAGACTATGGCTACACCTTC
15	TRBD1	-	TRBJ1-5	TRBV7-2	CASNTGGGNNQPQHF	TGTGCCAGCAACACAGGGGGCGGTAACAATCAGCCCCAGCATTTT
15	TRBD1	few	TRBJ1-2	TRBV7-2	CASSPRQGRVNGYTF	TGTGCCAGCAGCCCGCGACAGGGACGAGTGAATGGCTACACCTTC
15	-	-	TRBJ2-7	TRBV12-3/TRBV12-4	CASSLGPSGSYEQYF	TGTGCCAGCAGTTTGGGGCCTTCCGGCTCCTACGAGCAGTACTTC
14	-	-	TRBJ2-3	TRBV7-2	CASSLDLAVTSGYF	TGTGCCAGCAGCTTAGATCTTGCCGTTACCTCGGGGTATTTT
13	TRBD1	many	TRBJ2-7	TRBV2	CASRPQQGDEQYF	TGTGCCAGCAGACCGCAACAGGGGGACGAGCAGTACTTC
18	-	-	TRBJ1-6	TRBV18	CASSRAGNLNSYNSPLHF	TGTGCCAGCTCACGAGCAGGCAACCTTAACTCCTATAATTCACCCCTCCACTTT
17	-	few	TRBJ2-2	TRBV5-1	CASSKTSSSGYTGELFF	TGCGCCAGCAGCAAAACGTCCTCAAGCGGCTACACCGGGGAGCTGTTTTTT
14	-	-	TRBJ2-7	TRBV12-3/TRBV12-4	CASSLAYSGSEQYF	TGTGCCAGCAGTTTAGCCTATTCCGGCTCTGAGCAGTACTTC
12	-	-	TRBJ1-5	TRBV15	CATSRDPQPQHF	TGTGCCACCAGCAGAGATCCGCAGCCCCAGCATTTT
15	TRBD2	-	TRBJ2-1	TRBV6-1	CASPKGRGGLDEQFF	TGTGCCAGCCCGAAGGGGCGGGGGGGCCTCGATGAGCAGTTCTTC
11	-	few	TRBJ1-2	TRBV20-1	CSATQGEGYTF	TGCAGTGCTACCCAGGGCGAGGGCTACACCTTC
14	-	few	TRBJ1-5	TRBV7-2	CASRRGNSNQPQHF	TGTGCCAGCAGGAGGGGAAATAGCAATCAGCCCCAGCATTTT
13	-	many	TRBJ1-5	TRBV29-1	CSAQWDSNQPQHF	TGCAGCGCCCAATGGGATAGCAATCAGCCCCAGCATTTT
16	TRBD1	-	TRBJ2-1	TRBV4-3	CASSQVATGAGNEQFF	TGCGCCAGCAGCCAAGTGGCGACAGGGGCGGGGAATGAGCAGTTCTTC
12	-	many	TRBJ2-4	TRBV27	CASSSQGNIQYF	TGTGCCAGCAGTTCCCAGGGGAACATTCAGTACTTC
21	-	few	TRBJ2-6	TRBV5-1	CASSSLRTGREMSSGANVLTF	TGCGCCAGCAGCTCACTCCGAACCGGCAGAGAAATGTCTTCTGGGGCCAACGTCCTGACTTTC
14	-	few	TRBJ2-2	TRBV7-2	CASSWDSYTGELFF	TGTGCCAGCAGCTGGGACTCCTACACCGGGGAGCTGTTTTTT